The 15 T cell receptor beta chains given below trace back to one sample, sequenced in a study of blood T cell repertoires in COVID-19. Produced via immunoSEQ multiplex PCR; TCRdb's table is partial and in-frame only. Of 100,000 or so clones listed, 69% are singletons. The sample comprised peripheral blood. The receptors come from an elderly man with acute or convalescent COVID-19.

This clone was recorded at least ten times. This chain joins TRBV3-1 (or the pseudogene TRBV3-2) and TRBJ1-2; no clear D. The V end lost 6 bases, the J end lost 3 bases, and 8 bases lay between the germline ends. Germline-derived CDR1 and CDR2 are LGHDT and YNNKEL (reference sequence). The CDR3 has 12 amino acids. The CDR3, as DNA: TGTGCCAGCAGTGAAGCTGACTATGGCTACACCTTC. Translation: CASSEADYGYTF.

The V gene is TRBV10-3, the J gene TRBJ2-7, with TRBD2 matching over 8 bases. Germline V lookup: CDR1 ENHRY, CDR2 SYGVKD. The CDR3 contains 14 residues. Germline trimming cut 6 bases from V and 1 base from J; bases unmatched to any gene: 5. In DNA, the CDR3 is TGTGCCATCAGGGAAGCGGGAGCTTCCTACGAGCAGTACTTC. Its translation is CAIREAGASYEQYF.

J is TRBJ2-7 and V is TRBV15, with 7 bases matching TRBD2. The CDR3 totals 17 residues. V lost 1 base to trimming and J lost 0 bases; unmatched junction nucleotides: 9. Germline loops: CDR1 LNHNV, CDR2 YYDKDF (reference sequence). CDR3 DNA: TGTGCCACCAGCAGAGGTAGCGGGTCGAGACCCTCCTACGAGCAGTACTTC. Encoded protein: CATSRGSGSRPSYEQYF.

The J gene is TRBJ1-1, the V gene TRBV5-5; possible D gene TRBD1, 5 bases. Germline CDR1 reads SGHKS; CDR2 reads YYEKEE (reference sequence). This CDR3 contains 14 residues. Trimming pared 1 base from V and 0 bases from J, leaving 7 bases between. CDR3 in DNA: TGTGCCAGCAGCTTGACAGGCTTGAACACTGAAGCTTTCTTT. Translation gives CASSLTGLNTEAFF.

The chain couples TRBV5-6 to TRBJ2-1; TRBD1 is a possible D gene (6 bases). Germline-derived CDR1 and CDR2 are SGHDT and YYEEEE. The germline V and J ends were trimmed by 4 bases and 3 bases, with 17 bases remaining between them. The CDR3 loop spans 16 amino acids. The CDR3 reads CASSGYETGFYNEQFF. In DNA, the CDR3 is TGTGCCAGCAGCGGATATGAGACAGGCTTCTACAATGAGCAGTTCTTC.

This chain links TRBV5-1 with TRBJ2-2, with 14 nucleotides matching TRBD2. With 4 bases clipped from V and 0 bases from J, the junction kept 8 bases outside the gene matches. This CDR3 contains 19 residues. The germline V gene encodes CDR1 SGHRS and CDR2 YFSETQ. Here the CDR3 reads CASSKTGTSGSSNTGELFF. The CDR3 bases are TGCGCCAGCAGCAAGACCGGGACTAGCGGGAGTTCGAACACCGGGGAGCTGTTTTTT.

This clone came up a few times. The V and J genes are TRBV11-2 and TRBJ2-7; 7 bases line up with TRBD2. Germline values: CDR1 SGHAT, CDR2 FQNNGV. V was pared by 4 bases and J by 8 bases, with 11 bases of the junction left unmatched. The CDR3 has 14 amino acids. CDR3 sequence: CASSSTATGGKQYF. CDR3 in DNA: TGTGCCAGCAGCTCAACTGCGACGGGAGGAAAGCAGTACTTC.

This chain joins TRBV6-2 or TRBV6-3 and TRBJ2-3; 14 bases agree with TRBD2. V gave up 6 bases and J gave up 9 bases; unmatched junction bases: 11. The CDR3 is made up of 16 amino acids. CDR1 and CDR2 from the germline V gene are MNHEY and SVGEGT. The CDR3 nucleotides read TGTGCCAGCAGCAACACCGGGACTAGCGGGAGAGGAACGCAGTATTTT. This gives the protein CASSNTGTSGRGTQYF.

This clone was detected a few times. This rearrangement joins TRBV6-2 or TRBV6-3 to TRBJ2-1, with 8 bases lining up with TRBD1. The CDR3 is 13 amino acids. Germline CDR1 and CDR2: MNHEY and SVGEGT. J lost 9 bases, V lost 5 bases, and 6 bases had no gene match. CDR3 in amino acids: CASSQTGVGEQFF. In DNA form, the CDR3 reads TGTGCCAGCAGTCAGACAGGGGTTGGTGAGCAGTTCTTC.

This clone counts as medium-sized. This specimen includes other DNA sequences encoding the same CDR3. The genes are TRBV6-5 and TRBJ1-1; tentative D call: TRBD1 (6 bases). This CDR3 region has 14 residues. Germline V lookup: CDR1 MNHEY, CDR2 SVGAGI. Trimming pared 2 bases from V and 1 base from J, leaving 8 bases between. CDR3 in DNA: TGTGCCAGCAGTTACCTACAGGGGAACACTGAAGCTTTCTTT. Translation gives CASSYLQGNTEAFF.

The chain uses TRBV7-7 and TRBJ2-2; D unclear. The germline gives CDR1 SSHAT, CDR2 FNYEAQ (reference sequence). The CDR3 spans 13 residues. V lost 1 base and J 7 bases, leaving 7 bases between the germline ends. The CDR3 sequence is CASSLGFGGELFF. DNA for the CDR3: TGTGCCAGCAGCTTAGGATTCGGCGGGGAGCTGTTTTTT.

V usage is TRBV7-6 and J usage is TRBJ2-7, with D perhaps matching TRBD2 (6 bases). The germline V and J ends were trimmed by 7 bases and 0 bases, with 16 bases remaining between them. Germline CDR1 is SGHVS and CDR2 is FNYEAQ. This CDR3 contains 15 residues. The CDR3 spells CASKPTSSDSYEQYF. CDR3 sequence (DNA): TGTGCCAGCAAGCCCACTAGCTCCGACTCCTACGAGCAGTACTTC.

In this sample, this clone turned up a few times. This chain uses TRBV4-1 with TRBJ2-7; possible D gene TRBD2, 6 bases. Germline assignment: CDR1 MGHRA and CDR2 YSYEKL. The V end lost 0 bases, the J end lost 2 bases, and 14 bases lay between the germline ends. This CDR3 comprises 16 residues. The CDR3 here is CASSQEGTGLPYEQYF. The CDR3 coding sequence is TGCGCCAGCAGCCAAGAGGGTACGGGACTGCCCTACGAGCAGTACTTC.

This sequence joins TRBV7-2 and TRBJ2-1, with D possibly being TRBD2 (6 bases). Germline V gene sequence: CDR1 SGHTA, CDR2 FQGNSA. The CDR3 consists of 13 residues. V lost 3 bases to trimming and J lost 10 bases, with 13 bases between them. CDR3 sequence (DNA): TGTGCCAGCAGCTTGGGAGTTGGGGGGGAGCAGTTCTTC. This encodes CASSLGVGGEQFF.

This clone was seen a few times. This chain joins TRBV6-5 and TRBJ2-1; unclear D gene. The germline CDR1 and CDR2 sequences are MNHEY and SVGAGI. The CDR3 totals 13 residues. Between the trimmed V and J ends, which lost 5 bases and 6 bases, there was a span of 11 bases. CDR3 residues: CASSLGWSNEQFF. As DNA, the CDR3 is TGTGCCAGCAGTCTGGGTTGGAGCAATGAGCAGTTCTTC.